This T cell receptor (beta chain) was recorded in a study of T-cell memory formation after mild COVID-19. Study summary: Largely, the TCR clusters proved donor specific. Findings of the study overall: Contracting clones localized mainly to CM and EM when CD4+ and mainly to EMRA when CD8+.

This clonotype was detected only once. As yet, its antigen is unknown. Constant-segment-primed 5'RACE gave TCR alpha and TCR beta cDNA libraries with sample barcodes and UMIs. TCRdb re-called the 5' RACE reads through MiXCR, storing one row per CDR3 protein. The repertoire consists of some 440,000 distinct CDR3 sequences, with 20% to 30% occurring once and the leading ten covering under 15%. Germline V CDR1 and CDR2: MGHRA, YSYEKL. This CDR3 has 15 amino acids. V was pared by 4 bases and J by 6 bases, with 5 bases of the junction left unmatched. The specimen was PBMCs or a T cell subset sorted from them (not recorded which). The sequence was collected from an adult woman who had mild COVID-19 (a few samples of this study predate the infection). Cell type and time point are not known. V usage is TRBV4-1 and J usage is TRBJ1-6; TRBD1 matches 8 bases. In nucleotides, the CDR3 is TGCGCCAGCAGCCCGTGGACAGGGCGTAATTCACCCCTCCACTTT. The encoded protein is CASSPWTGRNSPLHF.